This TCR beta chain was identified during a study of T cell repertoires in ileal Crohn's disease. Study overall: Every patient was operated on for stricturing (approximately 60%) or penetrating (about 39%) complications. Overall study findings and caveats: All patients with clonality above 26.8% had endoscopic recurrence. Clonal expansions were more frequent in active smokers than non-smokers at surgery.

Germline V gene lookup returns CDR1 WNHNN and CDR2 SYGVQD (reference sequence). The V end lost 5 bases, the J end lost 4 bases, and 11 bases lay between the germline ends. The CDR3 totals 13 residues. For this clone: Its antigen is currently unknown.

Roughly 500 nanograms of biopsy DNA per sample underwent TCRB immunosequencing. Some clones are missing from TCRdb's copy, which holds only in-frame ones; the method was immunoSEQ multiplex PCR. The data contain 5,400 or so clones, roughly 80% of them seen just once; the ten biggest clones take up around 15%. The chain has TRBV10-1 and TRBJ1-1; possible D gene TRBD1, 5 bases. Input material: ileal tissue. This sequence was found in an adult with Crohn's disease. For the CDR3, the DNA is TGCGCCAGCAGTTTTCGGGACGGCACTGAAGCTTTCTTT. Its protein is CASSFRDGTEAFF.